Presented here are 19 T cell receptor beta chains from one specimen sequenced in a study of T cells after yellow fever vaccination. Via MiXCR, TCRdb re-called the 5' RACE reads, giving one row per CDR3 protein. This sample has 500,000 to 650,000 distinct CDR3 sequences, with 17% found just once. This material consisted of PBMCs, taken less than 6 days after the first yellow fever vaccination. Receptors were obtained from a man younger than 35 who received the YFV17D yellow fever vaccine.

This clonotype was seen a handful of times. The V and J genes are TRBV3-1 and TRBJ1-5; 7 bases align to TRBD1. Losses at the gene ends were 4 bases for V and 7 bases for J; bases not matched to a gene: 4. The V gene's germline CDR1 is LGHDT and CDR2 YNNKEL (reference sequence). The CDR3 is 13 residues long. The CDR3 region has the DNA TGTGCCAGCAGCCCAGACAGGGAGCAGCCCCAGCATTTT. This encodes CASSPDREQPQHF.

This sequence joins TRBV12-3 or TRBV12-4 and TRBJ1-6; TRBD1 matches at 10 bases. This CDR3 has 17 residues. J was trimmed by 10 bases and V by 3 bases; bases with no gene match: 12. The CDR3 DNA reads as TGTGCCAGCAGTTTTCAGCCCACCGGGACAGGGGTATCACCCCTCCACTTT. Protein sequence: CASSFQPTGTGVSPLHF.

In its sample, this clonotype was seen a few times. The chain has TRBV10-3 and TRBJ2-3, with D tentatively TRBD1 or TRBD2 (6 bases each). The CDR3 contains 15 residues. Germline values: CDR1 ENHRY, CDR2 SYGVKD. The V end lost 2 bases, the J end lost 5 bases, and 14 bases lay between the germline ends. The CDR3 sequence is CAISEPGEQGDTQYF. As DNA, the CDR3 is TGTGCCATCAGTGAGCCGGGGGAACAGGGAGATACGCAGTATTTT.

This rearrangement joins TRBV7-2 to TRBJ2-7; 7 nucleotides agree with TRBD1. J gave up 0 bases and V 8 bases, and 7 bases lay outside the gene matches. This CDR3 region has 14 residues. Germline CDR1 and CDR2: SGHTA and FQGNSA. The CDR3, as DNA: TGTGCCAGCGGCTCCGGACAGGTCTCCTACGAGCAGTACTTC. The encoded protein is CASGSGQVSYEQYF.

The rearrangement uses TRBV3-1 and TRBJ2-1; 8 bases line up with TRBD2. The CDR3 consists of 14 residues. With V trimmed by 7 bases and J by 3 bases, 5 bases remained unmatched. CDR1 and CDR2 from the germline V gene are LGHDT and YNNKEL (reference sequence). The CDR3 reads CASNGGAFYNEQFF. The DNA for the CDR3 is TGTGCCAGCAACGGGGGGGCCTTCTACAATGAGCAGTTCTTC.

V is TRBV6-1 and J is TRBJ1-3, with a possible D match to TRBD1 (6 bases). Germline V gene lookup returns CDR1 MNHNS and CDR2 SASEGT. V lost 6 bases, J lost 4 bases, and 16 bases lay in between. The CDR3 runs to 15 residues. The chain's CDR3 is CASRNGQMHGNTIYF. The CDR3 DNA is TGTGCCAGCAGAAACGGACAGATGCACGGAAACACCATATATTTT.

This clonotype came up a few times. CDR3 region: CASSSTDSNEKLFF. DNA of the CDR3: TGTGCCAGCAGCTCAACCGACTCTAATGAAAAACTGTTTTTT. The J gene is TRBJ1-4, the V gene TRBV7-2; D unresolved. Trimming pared 4 bases from V and 3 bases from J, leaving 9 bases between. Germline values: CDR1 SGHTA, CDR2 FQGNSA. The CDR3 contains 14 residues.

This clonotype has just a few counts. One junction end disagrees with the germline gene, perhaps due to a read error. This chain uses TRBV14 with TRBJ1-5; D is ambiguous. The CDR3 sequence is 17 residues long. Germline V gene sequence: CDR1 SGHDN, CDR2 FVKESK. The CDR3 sequence is CASSQDSPFISYQPQHF. The CDR3 nucleotides are TGTGCCAGCAGCCAAGATAGCCCCTTTATTAGCTATCAGCCCCAGCATTTT.

The chain joins TRBV6-2 or TRBV6-3 to TRBJ1-5; TRBD1 might be the D (5 bases). CDR3 size: 13 residues. Germline V gene sequence: CDR1 MNHEY, CDR2 SVGEGT. The V gene lost 7 bases and the J gene lost 4 bases, with 11 bases spanning the gap. The CDR3 DNA reads TGTGCCAGCAAAGAACGGGGGAATCAGCCCCAGCATTTT. It yields the protein CASKERGNQPQHF.

This clonotype has more than one count but fewer than ten. This sequence joins TRBV9 and TRBJ2-2, with TRBD2 matching 8 bases. Germline V gene lookup returns CDR1 SGDLS and CDR2 YYNGEE. Trimming took 6 bases from V and 7 from J; bases not matched to a gene: 5. There are 13 residues in the CDR3. The CDR3 loop is CASNPAGGGELFF. The CDR3 nucleotides are TGTGCCAGCAACCCGGCGGGAGGCGGGGAGCTGTTTTTT.

This clonotype came up a few times. The chain is built from TRBV3-1 and TRBJ1-1; 7 nucleotides match TRBD1. This CDR3 is built from 16 residues. V shed 6 bases and J 1 base; nucleotides not matched to a gene: 11. Germline-derived CDR1 and CDR2 are LGHDT and YNNKEL (reference sequence). CDR3 loop: CASRQDLGQQNTEAFF. Written as DNA, the CDR3 is TGTGCCAGCAGACAGGACTTGGGACAGCAGAACACTGAAGCTTTCTTT. The full variable domain, its missing parts supplied by reference TRBV3-1 and TRBJ1-1, is DTAVSQTPKYLVTQMGNDKSIKCEQNLGHDTMYWYKQDSKKFLKIMFSYNNKELIINETVPNRFSPKSPDKAHLNLHINSLELGDSAVYFCASRQDLGQQNTEAFFGQGTRLTVV.

This clonotype was seen at least ten times. A read error may produce the germline difference seen at one junction end. CDR3 DNA: TGTGCCAGCAGCTTAGAGGGGGAGACCCAGTACTTC. This gives the protein CASSLEGETQYF. V is TRBV5-1 and J is TRBJ2-5; either TRBD1 or TRBD2 may supply D (5 bases each). The CDR3 covers 12 residues. From germline, CDR1 is SGHRS and CDR2 YFSETQ. Complete variable domain (other parts from reference TRBV5-1 and TRBJ2-5): KAGVTQTPRYLIKTRGQQVTLSCSPISGHRSVSWYQQTPGQGLQFLFEYFSETQRNKGNFPGRFSGRQFSNSRSEMNVSTLELGDSALYLCASSLEGETQYFGPGTRLLVL.

This clonotype has only a few counts. The chain recombines TRBV4-1 with TRBJ2-1; D not certain. Trimming pared 2 bases from V and 10 bases from J, leaving 12 bases between. CDR3 length: 13 residues. The germline V gene encodes CDR1 MGHRA and CDR2 YSYEKL. CDR3 DNA: TGCGCCAGCAGCCAATCTGACTCCAGCGAGCAGTTCTTC. Encoded protein: CASSQSDSSEQFF.

This clonotype was detected a few times. The J gene is TRBJ1-5, the V gene TRBV20-1; tentatively, D is TRBD1 (5 bases). Germline values: CDR1 DFQATT, CDR2 SNEGSKA (reference sequence). V lost 0 bases, J lost 0 bases, and 9 bases lay in between. The CDR3 totals 15 residues. The CDR3 bases are TGCAGTGCTAGAGATCAGGGATATAGCAATCAGCCCCAGCATTTT. Residues: CSARDQGYSNQPQHF.

This clonotype was seen a handful of times. This chain links TRBV29-1 with TRBJ2-7; D perhaps matches TRBD1 (6 bases). Deletions cut 3 bases from V and 3 bases from J, with 12 bases between. The CDR3 is 13 amino acids. The germline V gene has CDR1 SQVTM and CDR2 ANQGSEA. The CDR3 DNA sequence: TGCAGCGTTGATGGGGGCAGCCTCTACGAGCAGTACTTC. Residues: CSVDGGSLYEQYF.

The CDR3 nucleotides read TGTGCCAGCAGGATTCTGGGTTACAATGAGCAGTTCTTC. Its protein product is CASRILGYNEQFF. The V gene is TRBV2, the J gene TRBJ2-1; unclear D gene. The CDR3 consists of 13 residues. Germline V gene lookup returns CDR1 SNHLY and CDR2 FYNNEI. The V end was cut by 6 bases, the J end by 4 bases, with 10 bases between.

J is TRBJ1-5 and V is TRBV12-3 or TRBV12-4; D may be TRBD1 (6 bases). CDR3 length equals 14 residues. V was cut by 3 bases and J by 6 bases, with 12 bases left in between. The CDR3 DNA reads as TGTGCCAGCAGTTTTGAAGGGGGAGGTCAGCCCCAGCATTTT. Translating gives CASSFEGGGQPQHF.

This clonotype was counted only a few times. Here the CDR3 reads CASSHKGYRNIQYF. For the CDR3, the DNA is TGTGCCAGCAGCCACAAGGGTTATCGGAACATTCAGTACTTC. V gene TRBV12-3 or TRBV12-4 combines with J gene TRBJ2-4; D not resolved. The CDR3 runs 14 residues. V dropped 6 bases and J dropped 7 bases, with 16 bases sitting between them.

This clonotype was seen more than once but under ten times. The chain links TRBV11-2 to TRBJ1-1; no firm D call. The germline V gene has CDR1 SGHAT and CDR2 FQNNGV. Trimming cost V 1 base and J 0 bases, with 12 bases left between them. This CDR3 spans 16 amino acids. CDR3 coding DNA: TGTGCCAGCAGCTTAGGGGCCGAACGACTGAACACTGAAGCTTTCTTT. Its translation: CASSLGAERLNTEAFF.